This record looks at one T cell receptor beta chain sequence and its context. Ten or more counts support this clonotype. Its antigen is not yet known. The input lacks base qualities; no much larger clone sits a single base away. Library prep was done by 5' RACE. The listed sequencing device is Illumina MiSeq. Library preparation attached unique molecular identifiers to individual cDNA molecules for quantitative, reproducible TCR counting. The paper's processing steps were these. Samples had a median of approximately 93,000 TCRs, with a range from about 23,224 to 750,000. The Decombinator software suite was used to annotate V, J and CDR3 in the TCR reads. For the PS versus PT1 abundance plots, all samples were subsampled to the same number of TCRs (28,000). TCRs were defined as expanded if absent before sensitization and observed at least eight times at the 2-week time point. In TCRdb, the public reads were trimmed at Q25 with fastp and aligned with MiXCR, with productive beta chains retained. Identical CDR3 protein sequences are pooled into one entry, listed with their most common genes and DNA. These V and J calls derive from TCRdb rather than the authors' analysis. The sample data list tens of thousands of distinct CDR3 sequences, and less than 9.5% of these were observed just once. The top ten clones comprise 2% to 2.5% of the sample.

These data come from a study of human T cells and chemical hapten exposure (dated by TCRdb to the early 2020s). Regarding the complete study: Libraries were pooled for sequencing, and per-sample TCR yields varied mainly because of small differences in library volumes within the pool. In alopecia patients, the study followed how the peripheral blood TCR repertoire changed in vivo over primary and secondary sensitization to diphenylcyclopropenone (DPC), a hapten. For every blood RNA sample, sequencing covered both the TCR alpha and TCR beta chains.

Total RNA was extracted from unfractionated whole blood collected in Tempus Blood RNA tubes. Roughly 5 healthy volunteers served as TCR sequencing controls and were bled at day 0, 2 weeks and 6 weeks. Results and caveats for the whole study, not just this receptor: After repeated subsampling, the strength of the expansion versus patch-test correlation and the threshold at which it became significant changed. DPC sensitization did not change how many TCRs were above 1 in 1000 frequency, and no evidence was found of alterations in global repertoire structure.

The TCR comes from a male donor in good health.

The CDR3 is CSVEGSGQHEKLFF. The nucleotide sequence reads as follows: TGCAGCGTTGAGGGGTCAGGACAGCATGAAAAACTGTTTTTT. The V and J segments used are TRBV29-1 and TRBJ1-4; tentative D gene TRBD1, with 6 bases matching. For CDR1 and CDR2, the germline V gene lists SQVTM and ANQGSEA. The cysteine opens and the phenylalanine closes a CDR3 of 14 amino acids. Only the CDR3 region is kept as DNA, spanning 42 bases read in frame from base 1. Trimming removed 3 bases from V and 6 bases from J, leaving 14 bases between the germline ends. This CDR3, with the reference TRBV29-1 and TRBJ1-4 proteins standing in past its ends, gives the full variable domain SAVISQKPSRDICQRGTSLTIQCQVDSQVTMMFWYRQQPGQSLTLIATANQGSEATYESGFVIDKFPISRPNLTFSTLTVSNMSPEDSSIYLCSVEGSGQHEKLFFGSGTQLSVL.